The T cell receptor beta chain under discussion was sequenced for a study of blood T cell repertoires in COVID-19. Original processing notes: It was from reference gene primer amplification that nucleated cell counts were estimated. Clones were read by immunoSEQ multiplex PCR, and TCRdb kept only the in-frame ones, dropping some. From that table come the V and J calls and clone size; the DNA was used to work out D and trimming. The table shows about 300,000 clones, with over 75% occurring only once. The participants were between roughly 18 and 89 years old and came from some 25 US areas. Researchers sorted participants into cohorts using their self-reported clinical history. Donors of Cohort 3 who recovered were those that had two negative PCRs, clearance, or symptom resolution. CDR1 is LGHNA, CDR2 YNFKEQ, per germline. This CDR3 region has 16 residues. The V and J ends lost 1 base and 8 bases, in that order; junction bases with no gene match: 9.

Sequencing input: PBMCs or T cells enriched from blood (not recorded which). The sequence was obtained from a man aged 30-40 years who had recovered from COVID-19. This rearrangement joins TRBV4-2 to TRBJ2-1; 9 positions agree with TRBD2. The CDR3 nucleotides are TGTGCCAGCAGCCAAGGAGGCGGGGGGGCTGGCGATGAGCAGTTCTTC. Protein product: CASSQGGGGAGDEQFF.